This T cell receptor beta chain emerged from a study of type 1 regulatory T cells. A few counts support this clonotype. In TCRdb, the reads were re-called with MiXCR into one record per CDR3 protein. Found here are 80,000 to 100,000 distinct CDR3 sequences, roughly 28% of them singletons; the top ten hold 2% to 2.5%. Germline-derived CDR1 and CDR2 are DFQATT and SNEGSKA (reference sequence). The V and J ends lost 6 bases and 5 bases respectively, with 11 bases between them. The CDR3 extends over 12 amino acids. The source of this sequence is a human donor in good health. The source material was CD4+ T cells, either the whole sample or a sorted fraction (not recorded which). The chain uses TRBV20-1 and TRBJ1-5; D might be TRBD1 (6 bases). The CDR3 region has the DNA TGCAGTGCCATAGGGGGGTATCAGCCCCAGCATTTT. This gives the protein CSAIGGYQPQHF.